These 6 T cell receptor beta chains were sequenced from one sample in a study of technical replicates of blood from a few donors. Profiling relied on immunoSEQ multiplex PCR, and the TCRdb table lists in-frame clones only, not all of them. The table lists about 100,000 clones, roughly 95% of them singletons, with roughly 0.3% in the top ten. The sample taken for sequencing was T cells isolated from PBMCs. These receptors originate from a human donor in good health.

This chain uses TRBV5-4 with TRBJ1-1; 8 nucleotides agree with TRBD1. This CDR3 spans 13 amino acids. V shed 4 bases, J shed 2 bases, and the junction held 1 base outside the gene matches. CDR1 and CDR2 from the germline V gene are SGHNT and YYREEE (reference sequence). In DNA form, the CDR3 reads TGTGCCAGCAGCGGACAGGGAAACACTGAAGCTTTCTTT. Amino acid sequence: CASSGQGNTEAFF.

The gene calls are TRBV19 and TRBJ1-2; TRBD1 agrees at 10 bases. This CDR3 contains 16 residues. Germline values: CDR1 LNHDA, CDR2 SQIVND (reference sequence). J was trimmed by 5 bases and V by 6 bases; bases with no gene match: 12. CDR3 sequence: CASSQTGGTGVYGYTF. The CDR3, as DNA: TGTGCCAGTAGCCAAACAGGGGGGACAGGGGTTTATGGCTACACCTTC.

The sample holds one count of this clone. The rearrangement joins TRBV13 to TRBJ2-7, with D perhaps matching TRBD1 (6 bases). Germline V gene data show CDR1 as PRHDT and CDR2 as FYEKMQ (reference sequence). The V end lost 3 bases, the J end lost 2 bases, and 17 bases lay between the germline ends. The CDR3 runs 16 residues. CDR3 amino acids: CASSFTTGRLAYEQYF. CDR3 DNA sequence: TGTGCCAGCAGCTTCACAACAGGGCGTTTAGCCTACGAGCAGTACTTC.

This rearrangement joins TRBV30 to TRBJ1-4, with TRBD1 as a possible D gene (5 bases). The V gene lost 0 bases and the J gene lost 7 bases, with 9 bases spanning the gap. CDR3 length equals 13 residues. Germline CDR1 GTSNPN, CDR2 SVGIG (reference sequence). DNA of the CDR3: TGTGCCTGGAGTGTCGTAGGGGCTGAAAAACTGTTTTTT. This encodes CAWSVVGAEKLFF.

J is TRBJ2-7 and V is TRBV10-3; TRBD2 matches 10 bases. The CDR3 extends over 17 amino acids. Trimming took 3 bases from V and 0 from J; bases not matched to a gene: 8. Per germline, CDR1 ENHRY and CDR2 SYGVKD. The CDR3 here is CAISELGLARSSYEQYF. CDR3 sequence (DNA): TGTGCCATCAGTGAACTGGGACTAGCGAGGAGCTCCTACGAGCAGTACTTC.

The CDR3 reads CASTLRGYSYNEQFF. In DNA, the CDR3 is TGTGCCAGTACCCTCAGGGGGTATTCCTACAATGAGCAGTTCTTC. The chain joins TRBV19 to TRBJ2-1, with 7 bases identical to TRBD1. With 7 bases clipped from V and 1 base from J, the junction kept 7 bases outside the gene matches. The germline gives CDR1 LNHDA, CDR2 SQIVND (reference sequence). The CDR3 loop spans 15 amino acids.